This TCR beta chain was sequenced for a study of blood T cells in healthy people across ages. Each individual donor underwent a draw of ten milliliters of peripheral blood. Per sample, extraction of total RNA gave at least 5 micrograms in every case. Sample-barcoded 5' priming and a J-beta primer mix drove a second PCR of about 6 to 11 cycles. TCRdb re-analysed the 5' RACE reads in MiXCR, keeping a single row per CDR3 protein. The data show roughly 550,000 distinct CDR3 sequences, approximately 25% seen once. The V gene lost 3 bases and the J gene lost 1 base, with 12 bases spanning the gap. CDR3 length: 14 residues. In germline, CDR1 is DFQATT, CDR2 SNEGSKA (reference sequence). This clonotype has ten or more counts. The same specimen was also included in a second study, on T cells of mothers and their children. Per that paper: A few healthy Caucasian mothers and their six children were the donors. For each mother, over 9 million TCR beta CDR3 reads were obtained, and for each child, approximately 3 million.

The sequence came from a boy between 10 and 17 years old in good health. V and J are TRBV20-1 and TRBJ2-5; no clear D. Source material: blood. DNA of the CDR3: TGCAGTGCTAGTAAGGTCCGCGGCCAAGAGACCCAGTACTTC. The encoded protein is CSASKVRGQETQYF.